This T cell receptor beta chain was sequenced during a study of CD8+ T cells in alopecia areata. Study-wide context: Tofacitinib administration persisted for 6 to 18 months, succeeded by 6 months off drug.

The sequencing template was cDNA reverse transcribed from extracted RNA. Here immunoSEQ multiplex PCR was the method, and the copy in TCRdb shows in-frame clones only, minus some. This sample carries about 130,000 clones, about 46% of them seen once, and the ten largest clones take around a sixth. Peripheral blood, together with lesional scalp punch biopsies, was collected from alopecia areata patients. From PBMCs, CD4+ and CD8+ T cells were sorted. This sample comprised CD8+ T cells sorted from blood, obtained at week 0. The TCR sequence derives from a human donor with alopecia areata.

The CDR3 DNA follows: TGCAGCGTTGGAAGGGCGTCTAGCAGGAATACGCAGTATTTT. Its translation: CSVGRASSRNTQYF. The V call is TRBV29-1, the J call TRBJ2-3, with D possibly TRBD2 on 5 matching bases. The germline gives CDR1 SQVTM, CDR2 ANQGSEA. The CDR3 runs 14 residues. Trimming removed 4 bases at V and 7 bases at J, with 18 bases between.